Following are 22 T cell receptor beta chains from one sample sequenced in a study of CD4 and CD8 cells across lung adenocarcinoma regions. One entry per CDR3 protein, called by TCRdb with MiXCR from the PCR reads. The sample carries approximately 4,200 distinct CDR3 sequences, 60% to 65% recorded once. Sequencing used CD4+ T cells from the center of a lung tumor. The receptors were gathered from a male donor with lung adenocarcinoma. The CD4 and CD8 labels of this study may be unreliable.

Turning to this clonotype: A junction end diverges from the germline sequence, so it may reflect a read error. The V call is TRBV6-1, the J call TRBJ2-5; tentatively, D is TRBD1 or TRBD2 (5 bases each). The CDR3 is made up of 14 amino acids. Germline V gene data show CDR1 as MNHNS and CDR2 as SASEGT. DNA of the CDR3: TGTGCGGGCAGCGGTCAGGGTGGCCAAGAGACCCAGTACTTT. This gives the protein CAGSGQGGQETQYF.

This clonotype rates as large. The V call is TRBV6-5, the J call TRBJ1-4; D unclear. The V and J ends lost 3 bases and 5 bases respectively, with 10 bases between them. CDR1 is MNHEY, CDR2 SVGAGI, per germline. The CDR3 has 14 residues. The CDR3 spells CASSYPGQNEKLFF. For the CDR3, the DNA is TGTGCCAGCAGTTATCCGGGTCAGAATGAAAAACTGTTTTTT.

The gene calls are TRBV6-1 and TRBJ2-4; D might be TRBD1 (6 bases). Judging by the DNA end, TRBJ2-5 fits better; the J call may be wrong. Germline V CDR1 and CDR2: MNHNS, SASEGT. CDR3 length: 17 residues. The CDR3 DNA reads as TGTGCCAGCAGCAAGCCGACTGGGGGCAGTGCCAAAGAGACCCAGTACTTC. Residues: CASSKPTGGSAKETQYF.

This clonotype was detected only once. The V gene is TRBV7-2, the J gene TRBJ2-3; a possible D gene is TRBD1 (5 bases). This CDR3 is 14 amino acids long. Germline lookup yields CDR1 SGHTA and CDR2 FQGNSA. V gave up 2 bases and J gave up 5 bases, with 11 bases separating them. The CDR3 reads CASSLRGQGDTQYF. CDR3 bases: TGTGCCAGCAGCTTAAGGGGCCAGGGAGATACGCAGTATTTT.

The CDR3 spells CASSDSAGGVGNYGYTF. DNA of the CDR3: TGTGCCAGCAGTGACTCGGCGGGGGGTGTAGGGAACTATGGCTACACCTTC. V gene TRBV6-4 combines with J gene TRBJ1-2, with a weak D call TRBD1 (5 bases). This CDR3 has 17 amino acids. Germline loops: CDR1 MRHNA, CDR2 SNTAGT. Trimming removed 0 bases from V and 2 bases from J, with 16 bases in between.

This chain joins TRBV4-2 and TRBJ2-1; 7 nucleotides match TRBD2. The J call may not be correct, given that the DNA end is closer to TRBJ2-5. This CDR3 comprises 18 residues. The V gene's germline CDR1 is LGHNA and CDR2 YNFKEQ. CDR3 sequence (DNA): TGTGCCAGCAGCCAAGATAGGATAGGCGGGAGCGAGCAAGAGACCCAGTACTTC. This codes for CASSQDRIGGSEQETQYF.

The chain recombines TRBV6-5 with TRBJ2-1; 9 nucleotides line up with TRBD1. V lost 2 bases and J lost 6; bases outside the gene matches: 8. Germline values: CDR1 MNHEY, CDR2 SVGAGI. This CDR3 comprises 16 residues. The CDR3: CASSYLPGQGRNEQFF. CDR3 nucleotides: TGTGCCAGCAGTTACCTTCCGGGACAGGGTCGCAATGAGCAGTTCTTC.

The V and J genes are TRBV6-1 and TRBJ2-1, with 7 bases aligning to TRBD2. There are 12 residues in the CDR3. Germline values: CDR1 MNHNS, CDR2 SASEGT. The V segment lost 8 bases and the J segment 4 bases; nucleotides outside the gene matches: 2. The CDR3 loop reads CASRGVYNEQFF. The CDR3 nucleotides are TGTGCCAGCCGGGGGGTGTACAATGAGCAGTTCTTC.

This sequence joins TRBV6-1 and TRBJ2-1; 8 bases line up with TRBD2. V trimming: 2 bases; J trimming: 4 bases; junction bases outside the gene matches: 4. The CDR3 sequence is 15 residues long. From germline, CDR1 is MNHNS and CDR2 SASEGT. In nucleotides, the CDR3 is TGTGCCAGCAGTGAAATCGGGAGGGCATACAATGAGCAGTTCTTC. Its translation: CASSEIGRAYNEQFF.

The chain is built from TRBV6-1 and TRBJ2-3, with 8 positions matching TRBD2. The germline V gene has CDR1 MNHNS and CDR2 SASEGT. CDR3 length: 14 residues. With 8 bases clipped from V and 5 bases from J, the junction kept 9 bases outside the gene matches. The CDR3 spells CASATAGAGDTQYF. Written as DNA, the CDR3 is TGTGCCAGCGCCACAGCGGGAGCTGGAGATACGCAGTATTTT.

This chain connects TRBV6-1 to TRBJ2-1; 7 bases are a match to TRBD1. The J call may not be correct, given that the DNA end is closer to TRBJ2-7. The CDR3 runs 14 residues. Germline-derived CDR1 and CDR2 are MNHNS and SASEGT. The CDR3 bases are TGTGCCAGCAGTGTATACAGGGGCGCCTACGAGCAGTACTTC. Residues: CASSVYRGAYEQYF.

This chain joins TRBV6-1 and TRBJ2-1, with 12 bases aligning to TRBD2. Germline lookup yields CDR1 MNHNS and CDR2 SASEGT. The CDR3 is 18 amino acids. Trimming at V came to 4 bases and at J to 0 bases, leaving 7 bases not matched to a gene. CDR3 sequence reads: CASSVGTSGSSSYNEQFF. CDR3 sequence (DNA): TGTGCCAGCAGTGTGGGGACTAGCGGGTCAAGCTCCTACAATGAGCAGTTCTTC.

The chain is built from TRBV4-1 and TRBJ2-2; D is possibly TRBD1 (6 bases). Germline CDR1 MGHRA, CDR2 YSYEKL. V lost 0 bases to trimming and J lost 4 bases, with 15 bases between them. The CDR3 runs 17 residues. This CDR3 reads CASSQDAAGAGTGELFF. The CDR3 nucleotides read TGCGCCAGCAGCCAAGATGCGGCAGGGGCGGGCACCGGGGAGCTGTTTTTT.

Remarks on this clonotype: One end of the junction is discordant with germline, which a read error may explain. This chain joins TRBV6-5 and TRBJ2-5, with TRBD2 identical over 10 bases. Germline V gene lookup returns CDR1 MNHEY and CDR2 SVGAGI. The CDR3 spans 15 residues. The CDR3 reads CASSYGASGRETKYF. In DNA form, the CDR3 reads TGTGCCAGCAGTTACGGGGCTAGCGGGAGAGAGACCAAGTACTTC.

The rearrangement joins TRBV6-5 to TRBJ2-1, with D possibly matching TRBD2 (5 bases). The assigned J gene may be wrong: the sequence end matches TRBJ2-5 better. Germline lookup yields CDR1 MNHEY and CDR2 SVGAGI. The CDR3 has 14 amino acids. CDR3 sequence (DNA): TGTGCCAGCAGTTACAGAGGAGGAGCAGAGACCCAGTACTTC. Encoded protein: CASSYRGGAETQYF.

The chain's CDR3 is CASSLGALGINEQFF. CDR3 in DNA: TGTGCCAGCAGCTTAGGGGCCTTGGGGATAAATGAGCAGTTCTTC. V and J are TRBV11-2 and TRBJ2-1; the D is unclear. The CDR3 loop spans 15 amino acids. Trimming removed 1 base from V and 7 bases from J, with 14 bases in between. The germline gives CDR1 SGHAT, CDR2 FQNNGV.

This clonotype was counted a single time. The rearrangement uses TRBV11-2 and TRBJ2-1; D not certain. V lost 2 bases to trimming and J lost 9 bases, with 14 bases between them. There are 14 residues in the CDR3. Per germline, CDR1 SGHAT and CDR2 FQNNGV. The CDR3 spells CASSLSAGIAEQFF. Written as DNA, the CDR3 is TGTGCCAGCAGCTTATCGGCCGGTATCGCTGAGCAGTTCTTC. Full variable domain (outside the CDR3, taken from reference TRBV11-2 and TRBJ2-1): EAGVAQSPRYKIIEKRQSVAFWCNPISGHATLYWYQQILGQGPKLLIQFQNNGVVDDSQLPKDRFSAERLKGVDSTLKIQPAKLEDSAVYLCASSLSAGIAEQFFGPGTRLTVL.

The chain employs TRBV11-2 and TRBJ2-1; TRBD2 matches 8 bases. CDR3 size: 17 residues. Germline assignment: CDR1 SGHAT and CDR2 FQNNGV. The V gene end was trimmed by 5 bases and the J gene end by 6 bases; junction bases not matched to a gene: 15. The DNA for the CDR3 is TGTGCCAGCAGCCTATATAGGGGGACTAGTCCCCCCAATGAGCAGTTCTTC. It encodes CASSLYRGTSPPNEQFF.

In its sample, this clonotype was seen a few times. CDR3 loop: CASSLAPAAEAFF. CDR3 DNA: TGTGCCAGCAGCTTAGCGCCGGCAGCTGAAGCTTTCTTT. This chain links TRBV7-8 with TRBJ1-1, with D unclear. V lost 0 bases to trimming and J lost 6 bases, with 8 bases between them. Germline V gene lookup returns CDR1 SGHVS and CDR2 FQNEAQ. The CDR3 runs to 13 residues.

The CDR3 DNA sequence: TGTGCCAGCAGTCCGGACAGGGCGATGGAGACCCAGTACTTC. It specifies CASSPDRAMETQYF. The chain has TRBV6-1 and TRBJ2-5, with 8 bases lining up with TRBD1. V gave up 5 bases and J gave up 5 bases; unmatched junction bases: 7. This CDR3 comprises 14 residues. Germline CDR1 and CDR2: MNHNS and SASEGT.

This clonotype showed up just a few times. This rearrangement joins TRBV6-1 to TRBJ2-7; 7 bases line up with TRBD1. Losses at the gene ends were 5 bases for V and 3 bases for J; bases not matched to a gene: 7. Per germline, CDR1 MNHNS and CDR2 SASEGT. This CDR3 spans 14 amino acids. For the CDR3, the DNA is TGTGCCAGCAGTCGTCGGGACAGCGACTACGAGCAGTACTTC. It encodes CASSRRDSDYEQYF.

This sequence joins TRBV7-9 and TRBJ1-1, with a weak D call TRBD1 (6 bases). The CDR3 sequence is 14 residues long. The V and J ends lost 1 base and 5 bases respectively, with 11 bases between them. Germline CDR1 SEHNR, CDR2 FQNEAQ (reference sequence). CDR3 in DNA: TGTGCCAGCAGCTTAGGGACAGCGAGAACTGAAGCTTTCTTT. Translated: CASSLGTARTEAFF.